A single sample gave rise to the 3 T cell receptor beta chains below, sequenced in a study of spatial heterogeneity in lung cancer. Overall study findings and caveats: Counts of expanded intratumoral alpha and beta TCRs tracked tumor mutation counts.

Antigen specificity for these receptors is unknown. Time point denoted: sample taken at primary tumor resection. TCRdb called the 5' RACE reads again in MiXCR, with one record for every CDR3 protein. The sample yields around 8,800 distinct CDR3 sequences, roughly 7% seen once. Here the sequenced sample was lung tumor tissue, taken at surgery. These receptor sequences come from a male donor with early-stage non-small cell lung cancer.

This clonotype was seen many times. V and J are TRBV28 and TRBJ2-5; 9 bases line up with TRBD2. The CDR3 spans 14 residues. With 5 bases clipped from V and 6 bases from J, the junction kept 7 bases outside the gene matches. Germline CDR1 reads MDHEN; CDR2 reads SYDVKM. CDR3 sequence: CASSPSGTAKTQYF. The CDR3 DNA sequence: TGTGCCAGCAGTCCTAGCGGGACGGCGAAGACCCAGTACTTC.

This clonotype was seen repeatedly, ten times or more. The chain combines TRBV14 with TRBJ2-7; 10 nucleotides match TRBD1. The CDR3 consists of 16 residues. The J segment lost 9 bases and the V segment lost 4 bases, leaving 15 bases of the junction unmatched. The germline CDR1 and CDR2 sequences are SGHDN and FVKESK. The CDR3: CASSLDWGQGPLGQYF. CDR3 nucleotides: TGTGCCAGCAGCCTCGACTGGGGACAGGGGCCCTTAGGGCAGTACTTC. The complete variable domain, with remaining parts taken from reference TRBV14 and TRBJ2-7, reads EAGVTQFPSHSVIEKGQTVTLRCDPISGHDNLYWYRRVMGKEIKFLLHFVKESKQDESGMPNNRFLAERTGGTYSTLKVQPAELEDSGVYFCASSLDWGQGPLGQYFGPGTRLTVT.

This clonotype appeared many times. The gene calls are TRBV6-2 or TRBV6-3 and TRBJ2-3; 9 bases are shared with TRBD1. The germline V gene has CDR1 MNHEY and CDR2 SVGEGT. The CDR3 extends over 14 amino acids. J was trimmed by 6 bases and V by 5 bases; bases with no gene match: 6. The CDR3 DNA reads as TGTGCCAGCAGTACAGGGGGCCCGATCGATACGCAGTATTTT. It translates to CASSTGGPIDTQYF.